A single sample gave rise to the 27 T cell receptor beta chains below, sequenced in a study of blood T cells in healthy people across ages. Primers used in a second PCR of roughly 6 to 11 cycles were a sample-barcoded 5' primer and a J-beta primer mix. In TCRdb, the 5' RACE reads were re-called with MiXCR into one record per CDR3 protein. The data contain about 1.8 million distinct CDR3 sequences, roughly 49% of them seen just once; the ten biggest clones take up less than 2.5%. The sample comprised blood. These receptor sequences come from a woman between 35 and 50 years old in good health.

The chain combines TRBV6-5 with TRBJ2-5; tentative D call: TRBD2 (5 bases). Germline V CDR1 and CDR2: MNHEY, SVGAGI. The V end was cut by 8 bases, the J end by 11 bases, with 21 bases between. CDR3 length equals 13 residues. The CDR3 region is CASAKREYIEQYF. The CDR3 nucleotides are TGTGCCAGCGCAAAACGGGAATACATTGAGCAGTACTTC.

This chain links TRBV29-1 with TRBJ2-3; either TRBD1 or TRBD2 may supply D (5 bases each). The germline V gene encodes CDR1 SQVTM and CDR2 ANQGSEA. This CDR3 spans 11 amino acids. With 8 bases removed from V and 8 bases from J, the gap between germline ends came to 14 bases. CDR3 coding DNA: TGCAGCCAGAGATCCGGGACTACGCAGTATTTT. Protein sequence: CSQRSGTTQYF.

This clonotype was counted a few times. The J gene is TRBJ2-7, the V gene TRBV20-1, with 10 bases matching TRBD1. Germline values: CDR1 DFQATT, CDR2 SNEGSKA (reference sequence). The J segment lost 4 bases and the V segment lost 2 bases, leaving 5 bases of the junction unmatched. This CDR3 contains 14 residues. The CDR3, as DNA: TGCAGTGCTAGACACGGGACAGGGGTGTACGAGCAGTACTTC. As protein: CSARHGTGVYEQYF.

J is TRBJ2-5 and V is TRBV6-2 or TRBV6-3; D call uncertain. The better agreement between TRBJ2-1 and the DNA end casts doubt on the J call. This CDR3 is built from 13 residues. Per germline, CDR1 MNHEY and CDR2 SVGEGT. This CDR3 reads CASSYNGVTGQFF. CDR3 nucleotides: TGTGCCAGCAGTTATAACGGTGTCACTGGGCAGTTCTTC.

This chain links TRBV4-2 with TRBJ1-4; 9 bases map to TRBD1. The CDR3 is 16 residues long. Germline values: CDR1 LGHNA, CDR2 YNFKEQ. The V and J ends lost 0 bases and 5 bases, in that order; junction bases with no gene match: 4. CDR3: CASSQEGQGRNEKLFF. The CDR3 nucleotides read TGTGCCAGCAGCCAAGAGGGACAGGGCCGAAATGAAAAACTGTTTTTT.

The chain carries TRBV28 and TRBJ1-1; D possibly corresponds to TRBD1 (5 bases). The CDR3 runs 12 residues. V was clipped by 5 bases and J by 10 bases, with 14 bases between them. Germline V gene sequence: CDR1 MDHEN, CDR2 SYDVKM. Here the CDR3 reads CASSLRAGLAFF. The CDR3, as DNA: TGTGCCAGCAGTCTACGGGCGGGGCTAGCTTTCTTT.

This chain uses TRBV11-2 with TRBJ2-7; TRBD1 agrees at 7 bases. The end of the DNA aligns better with TRBJ2-5, so the J call may be wrong. The germline V gene encodes CDR1 SGHAT and CDR2 FQNNGV. The CDR3 extends over 13 amino acids. The CDR3 sequence: CASLQTGMETQYF. The CDR3 nucleotides are TGTGCCAGCCTTCAGACAGGGATGGAGACCCAGTACTTC.

Of note for this clonotype: Mismatch with germline at one junction end may stem from a read error. V usage is TRBV11-2 and J usage is TRBJ2-5; unclear D gene. CDR3 length: 14 residues. Germline lookup yields CDR1 SGHAT and CDR2 FQNNGV. The CDR3: CACSLGPGVETQYF. CDR3 nucleotides: TGTGCCTGCAGCTTAGGGCCAGGTGTGGAGACCCAGTACTTC.

The chain employs TRBV6-1 and TRBJ2-3; D gene unclear. Germline V lookup: CDR1 MNHNS, CDR2 SASEGT. Between the trimmed V and J ends, which lost 7 bases and 2 bases, there was a span of 7 bases. CDR3 length equals 12 residues. Here the CDR3 reads CASNTVTDTQYF. The CDR3 DNA reads TGTGCCAGCAATACGGTCACAGATACGCAGTATTTT.

This clonotype was seen a few times. CDR3 bases: TGTGCCAGCAGCTTAGCGTCTGTCTCCTACGAGCAGTACTTC. It specifies CASSLASVSYEQYF. This chain connects TRBV7-2 to TRBJ2-7; D not certain. Trimming took off 0 bases at V and 0 bases at J, with 6 bases between the two ends. CDR3 size: 14 residues. Looked up from germline, CDR1 is SGHTA and CDR2 is FQGNSA.

The V and J genes are TRBV10-2 and TRBJ2-3; maybe TRBD2 (6 bases). CDR3 size: 15 residues. Trimming cost V 1 base and J 2 bases, with 10 bases left between them. The germline CDR1 and CDR2 sequences are WSHSY and SAAADI. CDR3 amino acids: CASSEWGEYTDTQYF. The CDR3 coding sequence is TGCGCCAGCAGTGAGTGGGGGGAGTACACAGATACGCAGTATTTT.

The chain couples TRBV6-5 to TRBJ1-2; D is ambiguous. The germline CDR1 and CDR2 sequences are MNHEY and SVGAGI. The CDR3 consists of 16 residues. V was pared by 1 base and J by 4 bases, with 16 bases between. The CDR3 loop reads CASSYYKYSDTYGYTF. CDR3 nucleotide sequence: TGTGCCAGCAGTTACTATAAATATAGCGATACCTATGGCTACACCTTC.

This rearrangement joins TRBV10-3 to TRBJ1-2; D perhaps matches TRBD1 (6 bases). V shed 3 bases and J shed 5 bases, with 16 bases lying between them. The germline CDR1 and CDR2 sequences are ENHRY and SYGVKD. The CDR3 contains 15 residues. For the CDR3, the DNA is TGTGCCATCAGTGAACGGCAGGGGTCTCGGTATGGCTACACCTTC. This sequence encodes CAISERQGSRYGYTF.

The rearrangement joins TRBV7-2 to TRBJ1-6; no definite D call. Germline V gene lookup returns CDR1 SGHTA and CDR2 FQGNSA. V shed 2 bases and J shed 7 bases, with 12 bases lying between them. The CDR3 is 15 residues long. Here the CDR3 reads CASSLSTVTNSPLHF. The CDR3 DNA reads as TGTGCCAGCAGCTTAAGTACAGTCACGAATTCACCCCTCCACTTT.

The chain links TRBV5-1 to TRBJ1-1; D perhaps matches TRBD1 (5 bases). The V gene lost 2 bases and the J gene lost 4 bases, with 9 bases spanning the gap. This CDR3 region has 13 residues. Germline V lookup: CDR1 SGHRS, CDR2 YFSETQ. The CDR3 here is CASSLGVVTEAFF. DNA for the CDR3: TGCGCCAGCAGCTTAGGGGTAGTCACTGAAGCTTTCTTT.

This clonotype was counted only a few times. V gene TRBV25-1 combines with J gene TRBJ1-2; tentative D call: TRBD1 (5 bases). The CDR3 length is 15 residues. Trimming removed 2 bases at V and 0 bases at J, with 10 bases between. Germline assignment: CDR1 MGHDK and CDR2 SYGVNS. CDR3 region: CASSELGESNYGYTF. CDR3 in DNA: TGTGCCAGCAGTGAACTGGGGGAGTCTAACTATGGCTACACCTTC.

The V call is TRBV7-9, the J call TRBJ2-3, with D maybe TRBD2 (7 bases). Trimming stripped 5 bases from V and 1 base from J, with 25 bases between. Germline CDR1 SEHNR, CDR2 FQNEAQ (reference sequence). The CDR3 has 19 residues. The CDR3 reads CASSPLAGGAPRGTDTQYF. The CDR3 DNA sequence: TGTGCCAGCAGCCCACTAGCTGGGGGGGCCCCCCGTGGCACAGATACGCAGTATTTT. Combining the CDR3 with reference TRBV7-9 and TRBJ2-3 gives the whole variable domain DTGVSQNPRHKITKRGQNVTFRCDPISEHNRLYWYRQTLGQGPEFLTYFQNEAQLEKSRLLSDRFSAERPKGSFSTLEIQRTEQGDSAMYLCASSPLAGGAPRGTDTQYFGPGTRLTVL.

The V gene is TRBV29-1, the J gene TRBJ1-4; TRBD1 matches at 9 bases. J was trimmed by 8 bases and V by 4 bases; bases with no gene match: 11. Germline V lookup: CDR1 SQVTM, CDR2 ANQGSEA. The CDR3 covers 15 residues. The DNA of the CDR3 is TGCAGCGTTGGCAGGACAGGGGTCGTCAACGAAAAACTGTTTTTT. Translating it yields CSVGRTGVVNEKLFF.

The V call is TRBV16, the J call TRBJ2-5, with a weak D call TRBD2 (6 bases). Germline V gene data show CDR1 as KGHSY and CDR2 as FQNENV. V was cut by 1 base and J by 1 base, with 7 bases left in between. The CDR3 contains 14 residues. The CDR3 nucleotides are TGTGCCAGCAGCCAATGGGACTTCCAAGAGACCCAGTACTTC. Protein product: CASSQWDFQETQYF.

This clonotype was detected only a few times. The chain carries TRBV20-1 and TRBJ1-2; the match to TRBD1 covers 9 bases. Losses at the gene ends were 6 bases for V and 3 bases for J; bases not matched to a gene: 5. The CDR3 extends over 13 amino acids. Germline V gene data show CDR1 as DFQATT and CDR2 as SNEGSKA (reference sequence). The CDR3 DNA is TGCAGTGCATGGACAGGGGAGGACTATGGCTACACCTTC. Its translation is CSAWTGEDYGYTF.

This clonotype was counted only a few times. The chain has TRBV20-1 and TRBJ1-4; D is uncertain. This CDR3 has 12 residues. Germline V lookup: CDR1 DFQATT, CDR2 SNEGSKA (reference sequence). V lost 0 bases and J 8 bases, leaving 7 bases between the germline ends. CDR3 in amino acids: CSAREMGEKLFF. The CDR3 DNA is TGCAGTGCTAGAGAGATGGGCGAAAAACTGTTTTTT.

With respect to this clonotype: Only one base separates this from a far larger clonotype, so it likely reflects a read error. V is TRBV6-2 or TRBV6-3 and J is TRBJ2-5; D is tentatively TRBD1 or TRBD2 (5 bases each). This CDR3 is built from 13 residues. The germline V gene encodes CDR1 MNHEY and CDR2 SVGEGT. For the CDR3, the DNA is TGTGCCAGCAGTCCGGGACCTCAAGAGATCCAGTACTTC. It translates to CASSPGPQEIQYF.

The chain carries TRBV5-1 and TRBJ2-1; D possibly corresponds to TRBD2 (6 bases). Trimming cost V 5 bases and J 6 bases, with 15 bases left between them. The CDR3 has 14 amino acids. Germline V gene data show CDR1 as SGHRS and CDR2 as YFSETQ. The CDR3 region has the DNA TGCGCCAGCAGTACTAGCCTTCCCCTCAATGAGCAGTTCTTC. It codes for CASSTSLPLNEQFF.

Many counts were recorded for this clonotype. The chain joins TRBV15 to TRBJ2-7; D uncertain. The ends were cut back, 6 bases at V and 3 bases at J, with 6 bases in the middle. CDR3 size: 11 residues. Germline CDR1 reads LNHNV; CDR2 reads YYDKDF (reference sequence). The CDR3 region is CATSSGYEQYF. CDR3 DNA sequence: TGTGCCACCAGTTCGGGCTACGAGCAGTACTTC. The full variable domain, with the rest looked up from reference TRBV15 and TRBJ2-7, is DAMVIQNPRYQVTQFGKPVTLSCSQTLNHNVMYWYQQKSSQAPKLLFHYYDKDFNNEADTPDNFQSRRPNTSFCFLDIRSPGLGDTAMYLCATSSGYEQYFGPGTRLTVT.

This clonotype was counted a few times. The DNA for the CDR3 is TGCGCCAGCAGCCAATCATATAGCGGGTACAATGAGCAGTTCTTC. This gives the protein CASSQSYSGYNEQFF. The chain couples TRBV4-1 to TRBJ2-1, with 7 bases lining up with TRBD2. The CDR3 loop spans 15 amino acids. Germline loops: CDR1 MGHRA, CDR2 YSYEKL. V shed 2 bases and J 4 bases; nucleotides not matched to a gene: 5.

This sequence joins TRBV19 and TRBJ1-2; 7 bases map to TRBD1. V trimming: 8 bases; J trimming: 7 bases; junction bases outside the gene matches: 16. This CDR3 has 15 residues. Germline CDR1 and CDR2: LNHDA and SQIVND (reference sequence). The DNA for the CDR3 is TGTGCCAGTTCCCTACATTTGACAGGGCCCGGTGGCTACACCTTC. As protein: CASSLHLTGPGGYTF. Full variable domain (missing parts from reference TRBV19 and TRBJ1-2): DGGITQSPKYLFRKEGQNVTLSCEQNLNHDAMYWYRQDPGQGLRLIYYSQIVNDFQKGDIAEGYSVSREKKESFPLTVTSAQKNPTAFYLCASSLHLTGPGGYTFGSGTRLTVV.

V and J are TRBV7-2 and TRBJ1-5, with D unresolved. Deletions cut 1 base from V and 3 bases from J, with 13 bases between. CDR1 and CDR2 from the germline V gene are SGHTA and FQGNSA. The CDR3 is 16 amino acids. Written as DNA, the CDR3 is TGTGCCAGCAGCTTAGATCCCATGACGATCAATCAGCCCCAGCATTTT. Protein product: CASSLDPMTINQPQHF.